This T cell receptor (beta chain) was retrieved from a study of read filtering for tumor transcriptome and immune sequencing. Study-wide points: Compared with RNA-seq, IR-seq gave much higher clonotype depth and reliability.

This clonotype was detected many times. The antigen is unknown. This library used roughly 400 ng RNA and molecular barcoded adaptors spanning alpha/delta and beta/gamma chains. MiXCR, run by TCRdb on the reads, gives a single entry per CDR3 protein. This sample has 90,000 or so distinct CDR3 sequences, with about 22% found just once. The CDR3 is made up of 11 amino acids. Looked up from germline, CDR1 is MNHEY and CDR2 is SMNVEV (reference sequence). V was shortened by 7 bases and J by 6 bases, with 9 bases between the two germline ends. The material sequenced was a population of CD138-negative cells sorted from bone marrow. This chain connects TRBV27 to TRBJ1-1; tentative D call: TRBD1 (5 bases). This TCR came from a donor at least 40 years old with multiple myeloma. CDR3 coding DNA: TGTGCCAGCATCGCAGGGTCTGAAGCTTTCTTT. Translation gives CASIAGSEAFF.